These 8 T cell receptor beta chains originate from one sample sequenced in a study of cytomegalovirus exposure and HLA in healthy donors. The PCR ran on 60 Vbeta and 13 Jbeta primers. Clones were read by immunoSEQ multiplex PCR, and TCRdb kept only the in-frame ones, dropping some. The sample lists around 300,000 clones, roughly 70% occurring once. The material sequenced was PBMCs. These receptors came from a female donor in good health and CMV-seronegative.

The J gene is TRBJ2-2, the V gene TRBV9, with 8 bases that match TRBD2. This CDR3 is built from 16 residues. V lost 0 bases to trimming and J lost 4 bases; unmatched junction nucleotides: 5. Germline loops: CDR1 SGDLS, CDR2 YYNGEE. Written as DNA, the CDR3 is TGTGCCAGCAGCGTAGCGGGAGGGCAGGGCACCGGGGAGCTGTTTTTT. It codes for CASSVAGGQGTGELFF.

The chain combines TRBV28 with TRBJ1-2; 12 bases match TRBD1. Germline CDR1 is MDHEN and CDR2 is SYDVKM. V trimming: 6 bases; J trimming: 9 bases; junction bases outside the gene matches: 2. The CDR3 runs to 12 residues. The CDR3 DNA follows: TGTGCCAGCAGGGGACAGGGGGCACGCTACACCTTC. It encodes CASRGQGARYTF.

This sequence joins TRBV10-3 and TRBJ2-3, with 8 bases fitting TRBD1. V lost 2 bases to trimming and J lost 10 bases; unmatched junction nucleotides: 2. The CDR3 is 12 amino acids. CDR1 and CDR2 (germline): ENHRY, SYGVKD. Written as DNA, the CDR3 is TGTGCCATCAGTGAGGGACAGGGTCCGCAGTATTTT. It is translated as CAISEGQGPQYF.

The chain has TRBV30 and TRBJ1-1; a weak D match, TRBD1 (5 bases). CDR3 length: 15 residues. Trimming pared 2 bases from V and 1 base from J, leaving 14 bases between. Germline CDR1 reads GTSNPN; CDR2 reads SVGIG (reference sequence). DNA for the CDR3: TGTGCCTGGAGTATGGGGGGAAAGGGGAACACTGAAGCTTTCTTT. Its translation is CAWSMGGKGNTEAFF. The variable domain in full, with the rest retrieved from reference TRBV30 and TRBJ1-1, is SQTIHQWPATLVQPVGSPLSLECTVEGTSNPNLYWYRQAAGRGLQLLFYSVGIGQISSEVPQNLSASRPQDRQFILSSKKLLLSDSGFYLCAWSMGGKGNTEAFFGQGTRLTVV.

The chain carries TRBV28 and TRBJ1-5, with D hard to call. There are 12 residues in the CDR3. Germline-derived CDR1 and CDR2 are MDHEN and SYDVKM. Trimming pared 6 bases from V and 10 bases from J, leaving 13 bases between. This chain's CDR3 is CASREPLSPQHF. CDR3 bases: TGTGCCAGCAGGGAACCACTTAGCCCCCAGCATTTT.

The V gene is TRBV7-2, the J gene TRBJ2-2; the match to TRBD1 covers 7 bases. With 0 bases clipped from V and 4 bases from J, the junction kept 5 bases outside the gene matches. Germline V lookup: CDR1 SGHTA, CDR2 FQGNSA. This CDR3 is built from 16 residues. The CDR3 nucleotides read TGTGCCAGCAGCTTAGCGCCCAGGGGGATCACCGGGGAGCTGTTTTTT. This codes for CASSLAPRGITGELFF.

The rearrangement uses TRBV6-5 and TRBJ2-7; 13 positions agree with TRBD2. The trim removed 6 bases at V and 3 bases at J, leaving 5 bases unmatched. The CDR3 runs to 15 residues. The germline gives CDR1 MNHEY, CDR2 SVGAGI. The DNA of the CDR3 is TGTGCCAGCAGCCGCGGGACTAGCGGGATCTACGAGCAGTACTTC. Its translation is CASSRGTSGIYEQYF.

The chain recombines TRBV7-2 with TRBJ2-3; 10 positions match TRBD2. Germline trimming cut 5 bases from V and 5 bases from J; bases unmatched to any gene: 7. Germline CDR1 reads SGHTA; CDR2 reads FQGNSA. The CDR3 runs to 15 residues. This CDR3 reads CASSMLAGVIDTQYF. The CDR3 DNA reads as TGTGCCAGCAGCATGCTAGCGGGAGTCATAGATACGCAGTATTTT.